This is a list of T cell receptor beta chains from one sample in a study of T cell responses to AZD1222 COVID-19 vaccine. Data came from immunoSEQ multiplex PCR; TCRdb stores just in-frame clones and leaves some out. The sample consists of about 97,000 clones, about 89% of them appearing once. The source was peripheral blood, collected on day 0 of AZD1222 vaccination. The receptors derive from an adult in good health. Both conserved end residues are part of each CDR3. A D gene is named only where the DNA matches it firmly. Clone size is stated in some rows and not others, as once, few, many or a class when expanded.

V: TRBV14; D: TRBD1; size: NA; J: TRBJ1-4; DNA: TGTGCCAGCAGCCCATTGGGACAGGGAATCGATGAAAAACTGTTTTTT; CDR3: CASSPLGQGIDEKLFF
V: TRBV12-3/TRBV12-4; D: NA; size: once; J: TRBJ2-7; DNA: TGTGCCAGCAGTTCACTCGACACATACGAGCAGTACTTC; CDR3: CASSSLDTYEQYF
V: TRBV2; D: NA; size: NA; J: TRBJ1-2; DNA: TGTGCCAGCAGTCGCGGGGTAGACTATGGCTACACCTTC; CDR3: CASSRGVDYGYTF
V: TRBV11-2; D: NA; size: NA; J: TRBJ1-2; DNA: TGTGCCACCTCAGGGAGATGGTTATATGGCTACACCTTC; CDR3: CATSGRWLYGYTF
V: TRBV5-5; D: NA; size: once; J: TRBJ2-7; DNA: TGTGCCAGCAGCTTACAAAGATCCTACGAGCAGTACTTC; CDR3: CASSLQRSYEQYF
V: TRBV5-4; D: NA; size: NA; J: TRBJ1-4; DNA: TGTGCCAGCAGCATTCGCACCGGGGATGAAAAACTGTTTTTT; CDR3: CASSIRTGDEKLFF
V: TRBV28; D: NA; size: NA; J: TRBJ2-1; DNA: TGTGCCAGCCTTCGCGAAACCTACAATGAGCAGTTCTTC; CDR3: CASLRETYNEQFF
V: TRBV10-2; D: TRBD1; size: NA; J: TRBJ1-2; DNA: TGCGCCAGCAGGGAAGGGGGCTTCTATGGCTACACCTTC; CDR3: CASREGGFYGYTF
V: TRBV7-2; D: TRBD1; size: NA; J: TRBJ1-5; DNA: TGTGCCAGCAGCTTAGACTGGGGACAGCATCAGCCCCAGCATTTT; CDR3: CASSLDWGQHQPQHF
V: TRBV6-1; D: TRBD2; size: NA; J: TRBJ2-1; DNA: TGTGCCAGCAGTGAAGCCGCGAGCGGGAGCGGGAGTGAGCAGTTCTTC; CDR3: CASSEAASGSGSEQFF
V: TRBV7-2; D: TRBD2; size: once; J: TRBJ2-2; DNA: TGTGCCAGCAGCCAAGGACTAGCGGGGACCGGGGAGCTGTTTTTT; CDR3: CASSQGLAGTGELFF
V: TRBV9; D: NA; size: NA; J: TRBJ2-3; DNA: TGTGCCAGCAGCCCCAGTCACACCACAGATACGCAGTATTTT; CDR3: CASSPSHTTDTQYF
V: TRBV7-9; D: TRBD1; size: NA; J: TRBJ2-5; DNA: TGTGCCAGCAGCTTAGGGACAGGGGGCCTACAAGAGACCCAGTACTTC; CDR3: CASSLGTGGLQETQYF
V: TRBV27; D: NA; size: NA; J: TRBJ1-1; DNA: TGTGCCAGCAGTTCGAGGTATGGGGCTGAAGCTTTCTTT; CDR3: CASSSRYGAEAFF
V: TRBV9; D: TRBD2; size: NA; J: TRBJ2-1; DNA: TGTGCCAGCAGCGTAGCGGGAGGGCCCAATGAGCAGTTCTTC; CDR3: CASSVAGGPNEQFF
V: TRBV27; D: NA; size: NA; J: TRBJ1-2; DNA: TGTGCCAGCAGTTTACGCAGGGGACTTAACTATGGCTACACCTTC; CDR3: CASSLRRGLNYGYTF
V: TRBV19; D: NA; size: NA; J: TRBJ1-5; DNA: TGTGCCAGTAGTATAAGGGTGGCCAGGGACAATCAGCCCCAGCATTTT; CDR3: CASSIRVARDNQPQHF
V: TRBV27; D: NA; size: NA; J: TRBJ2-5; DNA: TGTGCCAGCAGTCCTAACCAAGAGACCCAGTACTTC; CDR3: CASSPNQETQYF
V: TRBV15; D: NA; size: NA; J: TRBJ1-3; DNA: TGTGCCACCAGCAGAGACACTATCTCTGGAAACACCATATATTTT; CDR3: CATSRDTISGNTIYF
V: TRBV28; D: TRBD1; size: NA; J: TRBJ2-3; DNA: TGTGCCAGCAGTTCCAGTGCAGGGGGCCTCACAGATACGCAGTATTTT; CDR3: CASSSSAGGLTDTQYF
V: TRBV7-9; D: NA; size: once; J: TRBJ2-3; DNA: TGTGCCAGCAGCTCCAGAGGGCCAGATACGCAGTATTTT; CDR3: CASSSRGPDTQYF
V: TRBV14; D: TRBD1; size: NA; J: TRBJ1-1; DNA: TGTGCCAGCAGGGGGACAGGGACGAACACTGAAGCTTTCTTT; CDR3: CASRGTGTNTEAFF
V: TRBV28; D: TRBD1; size: NA; J: TRBJ1-3; DNA: TGTGCCAGCAGTTCCCAGGGGACAGCCCGAAACACCATATATTTT; CDR3: CASSSQGTARNTIYF
V: TRBV6-5; D: NA; size: NA; J: TRBJ1-6; DNA: TGTGCCACCAATTGGGGGCGAAATTCACCCCTCCACTTT; CDR3: CATNWGRNSPLHF
V: TRBV5-1; D: NA; size: NA; J: TRBJ1-4; DNA: TGCGCCAGCAGCTTGGCAGGGTACAATGAAAAACTGTTTTTT; CDR3: CASSLAGYNEKLFF
V: TRBV3-1/TRBV3-2; D: NA; size: NA; J: TRBJ1-5; DNA: TGTGCCAGCAGCCAAGACAGGGCGATCAATCAGCCCCAGCATTTT; CDR3: CASSQDRAINQPQHF
V: TRBV21-1; D: NA; size: NA; J: TRBJ2-7; DNA: TGTGCCAGCAGCAAAAGGGGTCCCGGGCGGGGGGCAAAGGATTACGAGCAGTACTTC; CDR3: CASSKRGPGRGAKDYEQYF
V: TRBV11-3; D: NA; size: NA; J: TRBJ1-1; DNA: TGTGCCAGCCTACCCGGGGGGGGGAACACTGAAGCTTTCTTT; CDR3: CASLPGGGNTEAFF
V: TRBV5-1; D: NA; size: once; J: TRBJ1-5; DNA: TGCGCCAGCAGCTCAGGTGGCGGGGAGAATCAGCCCCAGCATTTT; CDR3: CASSSGGGENQPQHF
V: TRBV5-1; D: NA; size: NA; J: TRBJ1-2; DNA: TGCGCCAGCAGCTTGAGGACGGAGGCTAACTATGGCTACACCTTC; CDR3: CASSLRTEANYGYTF
V: TRBV7-6; D: NA; size: NA; J: TRBJ1-5; DNA: TGTGCCAGCAGTACAGGGATAGGTCAGCCCCAGCATTTT; CDR3: CASSTGIGQPQHF
V: TRBV7-3; D: NA; size: many; J: TRBJ2-1; DNA: TGTGCCAGCAGCTTAACCAGGGGTAATGAGCAGTTCTTC; CDR3: CASSLTRGNEQFF
V: TRBV3-1/TRBV3-2; D: NA; size: few; J: TRBJ1-5; DNA: TGTGCCAGCAGCCAACTTGGCCCAAATAGCAATCAGCCCCAGCATTTT; CDR3: CASSQLGPNSNQPQHF
V: TRBV18; D: NA; size: NA; J: TRBJ1-2; DNA: TGTGCCAGCTCACCGTCGCAGGAGCCCTATGGCTACACCTTC; CDR3: CASSPSQEPYGYTF
V: TRBV19; D: NA; size: NA; J: TRBJ1-5; DNA: TGTGCCAGCAGTATTTCCCGGGATCAGCCCCAGCATTTT; CDR3: CASSISRDQPQHF
V: TRBV15; D: TRBD1; size: NA; J: TRBJ2-5; DNA: TGTGCCACCAGGCGGGACAGGGTAGAGACCCAGTACTTC; CDR3: CATRRDRVETQYF
V: TRBV6-2/TRBV6-3; D: NA; size: NA; J: TRBJ1-2; DNA: TGTGCCAGCAGTTGGAGGGGAAGGGCGGGCTATGGCTACACCTTC; CDR3: CASSWRGRAGYGYTF
V: TRBV19; D: NA; size: NA; J: TRBJ2-7; DNA: TGTGCCAGTAGTGGCGTGACGGGGTATGAGCAGTACTTC; CDR3: CASSGVTGYEQYF
V: TRBV6-2/TRBV6-3; D: NA; size: NA; J: TRBJ1-5; DNA: TGTGCCAGCAGTTACAGTCAGGTGTCGGGTCAGCCCCAGCATTTT; CDR3: CASSYSQVSGQPQHF
V: TRBV3-1/TRBV3-2; D: NA; size: NA; J: TRBJ2-1; DNA: TGTGCCAGCAGCCAATTGGCCGAGATGGGGCTTGAGCAGTTCTTC; CDR3: CASSQLAEMGLEQFF
V: TRBV15; D: TRBD2; size: NA; J: TRBJ2-1; DNA: TGTGCCACCAGCGGGTTAGCGGGGGCCTCTCAATACAATGAGCAGTTCTTC; CDR3: CATSGLAGASQYNEQFF